These 2 T cell receptor beta chains share one sample of origin, sequenced in a study of prognosis after radiotherapy for stage I lung cancer. Two rounds of multiplex PCR amplified TCR beta CDR3 from genomic DNA. The authors ran first-round PCR with primers specific to each TRBV and TRBJ gene. One entry per CDR3 protein results from TCRdb running MiXCR on the multiplex PCR reads. The table shows around 63,000 distinct CDR3 sequences, with 26% occurring only once. The material was PBMCs, obtained before or after stereotactic body radiation therapy (not recorded which). The receptors shown here come from a donor over 45 with non-small cell lung cancer.

The chain employs TRBV6-1 and TRBJ2-3; TRBD1 is a possible D gene (6 bases). Germline V gene lookup returns CDR1 MNHNS and CDR2 SASEGT. This CDR3 spans 15 amino acids. The ends were cut back, 2 bases at V and 5 bases at J, with 14 bases in the middle. The CDR3 coding sequence is TGTGCCAGCAGTGAACCGGGACATCACATAGATACGCAGTATTTT. Amino acids: CASSEPGHHIDTQYF.

This clonotype was counted many times. The CDR3 DNA is TGTGCCAGCAGCCCAGGAGAGCCCAACTATGGCTACACCTTC. As protein: CASSPGEPNYGYTF. The chain has TRBV7-9 and TRBJ1-2; D is undetermined. Germline-derived CDR1 and CDR2 are SEHNR and FQNEAQ (reference sequence). The length of the CDR3 is 14 residues. Trimming removed 5 bases at V and 2 bases at J, with 12 bases between.